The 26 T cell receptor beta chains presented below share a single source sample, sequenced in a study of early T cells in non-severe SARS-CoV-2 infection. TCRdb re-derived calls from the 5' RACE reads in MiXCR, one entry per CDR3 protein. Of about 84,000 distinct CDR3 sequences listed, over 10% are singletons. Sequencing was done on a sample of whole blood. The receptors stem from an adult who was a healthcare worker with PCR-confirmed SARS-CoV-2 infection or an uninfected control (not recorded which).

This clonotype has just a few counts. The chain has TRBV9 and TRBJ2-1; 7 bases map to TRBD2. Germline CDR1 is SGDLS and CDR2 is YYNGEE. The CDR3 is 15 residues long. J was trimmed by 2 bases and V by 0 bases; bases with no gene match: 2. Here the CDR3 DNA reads TGTGCCAGCAGCGTAGGACTAGCTACCTACAATGAGCAGTTCTTC. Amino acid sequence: CASSVGLATYNEQFF.

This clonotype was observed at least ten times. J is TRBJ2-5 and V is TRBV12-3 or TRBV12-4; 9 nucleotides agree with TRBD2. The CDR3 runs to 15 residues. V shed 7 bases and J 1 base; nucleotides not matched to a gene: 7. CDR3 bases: TGTGCCAGCACCCCACTAGCGGGTCTCCAAGAGACCCAGTACTTC. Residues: CASTPLAGLQETQYF.

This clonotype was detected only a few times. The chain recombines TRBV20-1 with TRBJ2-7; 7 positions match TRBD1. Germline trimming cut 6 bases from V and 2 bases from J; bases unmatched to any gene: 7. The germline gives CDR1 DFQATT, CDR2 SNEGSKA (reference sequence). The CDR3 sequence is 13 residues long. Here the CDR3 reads CSAPGQIAYEQYF. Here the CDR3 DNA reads TGCAGTGCACCGGGACAGATTGCCTACGAGCAGTACTTC.

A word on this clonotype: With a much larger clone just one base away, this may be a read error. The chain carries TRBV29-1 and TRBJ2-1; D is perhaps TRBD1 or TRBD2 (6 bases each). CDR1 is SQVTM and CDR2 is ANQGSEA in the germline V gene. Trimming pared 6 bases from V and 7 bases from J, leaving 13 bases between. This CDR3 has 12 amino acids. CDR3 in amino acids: CSVIRGANEQFF. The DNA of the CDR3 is TGCAGCGTCATAAGGGGGGCGAATGAGCAGTTCTTC.

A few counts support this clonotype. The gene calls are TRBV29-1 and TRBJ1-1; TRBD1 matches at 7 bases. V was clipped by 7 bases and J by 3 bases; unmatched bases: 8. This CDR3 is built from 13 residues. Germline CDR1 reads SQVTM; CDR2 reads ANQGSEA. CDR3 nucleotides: TGCAGCGCCAAAGCCACAGGGGACACTGAAGCTTTCTTT. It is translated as CSAKATGDTEAFF.

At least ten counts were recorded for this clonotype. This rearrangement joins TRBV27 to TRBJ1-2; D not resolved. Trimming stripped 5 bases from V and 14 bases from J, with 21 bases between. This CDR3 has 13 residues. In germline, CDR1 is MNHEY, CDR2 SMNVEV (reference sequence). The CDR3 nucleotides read TGTGCCAGCAGTAGAGACCGGCTTCAGGCTCAAACCTTC. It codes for CASSRDRLQAQTF.

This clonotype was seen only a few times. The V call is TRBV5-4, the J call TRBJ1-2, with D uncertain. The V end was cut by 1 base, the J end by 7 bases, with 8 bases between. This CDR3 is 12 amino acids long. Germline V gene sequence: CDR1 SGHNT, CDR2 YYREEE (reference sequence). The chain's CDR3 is CASSLQEIGYTF. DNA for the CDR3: TGTGCCAGCAGCTTGCAAGAGATTGGCTACACCTTC.

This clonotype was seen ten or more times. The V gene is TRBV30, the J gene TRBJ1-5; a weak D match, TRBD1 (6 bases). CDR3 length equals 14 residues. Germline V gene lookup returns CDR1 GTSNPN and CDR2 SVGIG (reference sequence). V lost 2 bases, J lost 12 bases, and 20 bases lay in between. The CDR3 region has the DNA TGTGCCTGGAGTCTATCGTCTCCGGGACACCGCCAGCATTTT. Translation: CAWSLSSPGHRQHF.

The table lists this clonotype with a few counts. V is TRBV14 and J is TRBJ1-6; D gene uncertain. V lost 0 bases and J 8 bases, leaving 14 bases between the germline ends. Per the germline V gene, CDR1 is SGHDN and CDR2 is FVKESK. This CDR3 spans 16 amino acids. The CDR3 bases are TGTGCCAGCAGCCAAGATATTTACCAGCCTGATTCACCCCTCCACTTT. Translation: CASSQDIYQPDSPLHF.

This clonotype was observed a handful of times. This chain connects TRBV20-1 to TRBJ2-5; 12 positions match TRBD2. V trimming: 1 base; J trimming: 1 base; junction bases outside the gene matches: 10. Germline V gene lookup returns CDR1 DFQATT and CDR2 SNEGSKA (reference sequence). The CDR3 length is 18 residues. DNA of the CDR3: TGCAGTGCTAGAGTACTAGCGGGAGGACTTCCAGGCCAAGAGACCCAGTACTTC. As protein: CSARVLAGGLPGQETQYF.

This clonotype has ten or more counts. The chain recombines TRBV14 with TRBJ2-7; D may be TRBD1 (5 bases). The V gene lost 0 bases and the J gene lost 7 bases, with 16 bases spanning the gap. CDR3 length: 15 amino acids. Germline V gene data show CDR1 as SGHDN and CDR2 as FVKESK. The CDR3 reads CASSQDLPGSREQYF. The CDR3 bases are TGTGCCAGCAGCCAAGACCTCCCAGGGTCGCGGGAGCAGTACTTC.

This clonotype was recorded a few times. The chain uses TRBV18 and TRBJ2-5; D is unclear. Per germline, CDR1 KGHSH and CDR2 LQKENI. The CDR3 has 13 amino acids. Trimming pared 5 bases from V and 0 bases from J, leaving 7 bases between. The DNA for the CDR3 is TGTGCCAGCTCATCATTGTACCAAGAGACCCAGTACTTC. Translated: CASSSLYQETQYF.

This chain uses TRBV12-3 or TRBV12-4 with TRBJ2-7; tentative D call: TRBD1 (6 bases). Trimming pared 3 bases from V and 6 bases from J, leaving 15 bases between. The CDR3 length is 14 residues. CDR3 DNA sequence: TGTGCCAGCAGTTTTACAGGGTTCCCCCGCGAGCAGTACTTC. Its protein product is CASSFTGFPREQYF.

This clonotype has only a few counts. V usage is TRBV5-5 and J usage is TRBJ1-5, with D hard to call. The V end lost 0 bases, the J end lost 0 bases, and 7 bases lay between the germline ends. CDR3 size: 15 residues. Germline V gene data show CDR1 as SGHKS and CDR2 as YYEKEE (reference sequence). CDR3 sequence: CASSLVGGSNQPQHF. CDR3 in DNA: TGTGCCAGCAGCTTGGTGGGCGGTAGCAATCAGCCCCAGCATTTT.

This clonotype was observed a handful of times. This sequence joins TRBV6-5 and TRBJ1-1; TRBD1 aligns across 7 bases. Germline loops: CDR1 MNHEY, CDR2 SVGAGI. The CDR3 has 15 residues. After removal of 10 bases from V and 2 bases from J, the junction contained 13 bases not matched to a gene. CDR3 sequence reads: CATAKKTGKNTEAFF. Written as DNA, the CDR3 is TGTGCCACGGCCAAAAAGACAGGGAAAAACACTGAAGCTTTCTTT.

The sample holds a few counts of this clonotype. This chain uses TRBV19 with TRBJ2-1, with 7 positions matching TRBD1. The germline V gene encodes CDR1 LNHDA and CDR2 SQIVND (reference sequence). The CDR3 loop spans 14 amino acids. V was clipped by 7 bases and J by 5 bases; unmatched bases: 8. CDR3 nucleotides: TGTGCCAGTAAATCAGGGGGAGTCGACAATGAGCAGTTCTTC. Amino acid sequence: CASKSGGVDNEQFF.

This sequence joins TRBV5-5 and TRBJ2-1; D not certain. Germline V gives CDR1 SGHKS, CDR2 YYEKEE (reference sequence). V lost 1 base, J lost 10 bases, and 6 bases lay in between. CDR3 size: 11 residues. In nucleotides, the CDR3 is TGTGCCAGCAGCTTGTACCAAGAGCAGTTCTTC. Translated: CASSLYQEQFF.

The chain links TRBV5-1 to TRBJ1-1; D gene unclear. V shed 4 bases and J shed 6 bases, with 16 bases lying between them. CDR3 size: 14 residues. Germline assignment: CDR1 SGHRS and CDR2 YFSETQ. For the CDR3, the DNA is TGCGCCAGCAGCATAGGGCTATCGTTCCCTGAAGCTTTCTTT. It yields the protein CASSIGLSFPEAFF.

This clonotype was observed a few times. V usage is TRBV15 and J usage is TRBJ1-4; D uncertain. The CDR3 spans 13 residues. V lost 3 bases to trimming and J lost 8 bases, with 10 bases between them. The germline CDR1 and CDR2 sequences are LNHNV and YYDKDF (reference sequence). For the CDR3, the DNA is TGTGCCACCAGCAGGGGATTCACGGAAAAACTGTTTTTT. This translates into CATSRGFTEKLFF.

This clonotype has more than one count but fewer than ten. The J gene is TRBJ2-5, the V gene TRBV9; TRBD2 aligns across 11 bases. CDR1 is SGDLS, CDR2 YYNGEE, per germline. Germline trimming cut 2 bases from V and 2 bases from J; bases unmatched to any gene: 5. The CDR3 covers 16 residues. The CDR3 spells CASSVMGLAVQETQYF. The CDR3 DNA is TGTGCCAGCAGCGTGATGGGACTAGCGGTTCAAGAGACCCAGTACTTC.

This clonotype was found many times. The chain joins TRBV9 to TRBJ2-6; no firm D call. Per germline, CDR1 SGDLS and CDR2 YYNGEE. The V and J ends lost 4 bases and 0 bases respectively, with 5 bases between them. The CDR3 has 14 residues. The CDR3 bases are TGTGCCAGCAGCCCTTTCTCTGGGGCCAACGTCCTGACTTTC. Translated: CASSPFSGANVLTF.

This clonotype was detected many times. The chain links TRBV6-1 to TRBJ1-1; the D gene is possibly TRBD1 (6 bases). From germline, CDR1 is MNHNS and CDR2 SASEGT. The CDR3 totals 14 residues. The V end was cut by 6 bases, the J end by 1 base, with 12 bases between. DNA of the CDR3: TGTGCCAGCAGCAGGGGCTTCAGGAACACTGAAGCTTTCTTT. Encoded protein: CASSRGFRNTEAFF.

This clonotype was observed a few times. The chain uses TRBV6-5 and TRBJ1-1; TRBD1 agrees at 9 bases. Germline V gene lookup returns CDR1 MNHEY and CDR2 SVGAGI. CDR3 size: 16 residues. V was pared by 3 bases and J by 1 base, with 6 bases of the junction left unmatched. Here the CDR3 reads CASSYGQGISNTEAFF. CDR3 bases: TGTGCCAGCAGTTATGGACAGGGGATTTCGAACACTGAAGCTTTCTTT.

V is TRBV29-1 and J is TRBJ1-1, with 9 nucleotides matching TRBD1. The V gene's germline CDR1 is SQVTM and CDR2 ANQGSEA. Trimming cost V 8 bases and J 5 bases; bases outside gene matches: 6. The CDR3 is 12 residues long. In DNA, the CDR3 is TGCAGCTGGACAGGGGATAGAACTGAAGCTTTCTTT. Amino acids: CSWTGDRTEAFF.

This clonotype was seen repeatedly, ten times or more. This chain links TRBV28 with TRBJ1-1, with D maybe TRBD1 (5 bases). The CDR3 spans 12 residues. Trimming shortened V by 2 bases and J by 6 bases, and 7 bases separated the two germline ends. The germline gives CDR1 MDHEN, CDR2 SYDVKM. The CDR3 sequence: CASSLPGAEAFF. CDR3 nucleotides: TGTGCCAGCAGTTTACCGGGGGCTGAAGCTTTCTTT.

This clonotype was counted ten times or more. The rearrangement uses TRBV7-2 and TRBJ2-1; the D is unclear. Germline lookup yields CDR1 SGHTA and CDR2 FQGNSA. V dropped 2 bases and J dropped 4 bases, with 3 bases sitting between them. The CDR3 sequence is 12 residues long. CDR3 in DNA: TGTGCCAGCAGCTTAACGTACAATGAGCAGTTCTTC. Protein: CASSLTYNEQFF. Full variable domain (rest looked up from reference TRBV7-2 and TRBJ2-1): GAGVSQSPSNKVTEKGKDVELRCDPISGHTALYWYRQSLGQGLEFLIYFQGNSAPDKSGLPSDRFSAERTGGSVSTLTIQRTQQEDSAVYLCASSLTYNEQFFGPGTRLTVL.